A single sample gave rise to the 30 T cell receptor beta chains below, sequenced in a study of T cells in Graves' hyperthyroidism and ophthalmopathy. The CDR3 regions of TCR beta were amplified from RNA transcripts. HTBI primers drove first-round RT-PCR of the TCR CDR3. TCRdb recomputed calls from the multiplex PCR reads with MiXCR, one row per CDR3 protein. Of around 600,000 distinct CDR3 sequences listed, 13% to 15% are singletons. Input material: blood. Every receptor here comes from a woman under 30 with Graves' ophthalmopathy.

This clonotype was seen many times. CDR3 DNA sequence: TGTGCCAGCAGTTACGAGGCGGGACTAGCGGTACCCTTGTGGAGCAATGAGCAGTTCTTC. It encodes CASSYEAGLAVPLWSNEQFF. The chain joins TRBV6-2 or TRBV6-3 to TRBJ2-1; TRBD2 agrees at 11 bases. Per germline, CDR1 MNHEY and CDR2 SVGEGT. V was clipped by 2 bases and J by 6 bases; unmatched bases: 18. The CDR3 totals 20 residues.

The table lists this clonotype with many counts. The chain uses TRBV11-2 and TRBJ1-4, with a tentative D call TRBD1 (5 bases). V shed 5 bases and J shed 6 bases, with 22 bases lying between them. Germline V gene sequence: CDR1 SGHAT, CDR2 FQNNGV. The CDR3 spans 17 residues. The DNA for the CDR3 is TGTGCCAGCAGCCTTATATGGTTAAGGACGGGGCATGAAAAACTGTTTTTT. Amino acids: CASSLIWLRTGHEKLFF.

This clonotype was seen ten or more times. This chain uses TRBV6-1 with TRBJ1-2, with a weak D call TRBD1 (5 bases). Germline assignment: CDR1 MNHNS and CDR2 SASEGT. The CDR3 consists of 12 residues. The germline V and J ends were trimmed by 11 bases and 4 bases, with 14 bases remaining between them. The CDR3 here is CAHSEGSYGYTF. CDR3 in DNA: TGTGCCCACTCAGAGGGGAGCTATGGCTACACCTTC.

The chain recombines TRBV6-1 with TRBJ1-6, with TRBD1 identical over 10 bases. CDR1 is MNHNS and CDR2 is SASEGT in the germline V gene. V was pared by 6 bases and J by 6 bases, with 2 bases of the junction left unmatched. The CDR3 runs 14 residues. CDR3 region: CASRGTGVNSPLHF. The CDR3 DNA reads TGTGCCAGCAGGGGGACAGGGGTTAATTCACCCCTCCACTTT.

J is TRBJ2-1 and V is TRBV27, with 9 bases identical to TRBD2. The CDR3 is 16 residues long. The germline V gene has CDR1 MNHEY and CDR2 SMNVEV (reference sequence). V dropped 3 bases and J dropped 8; count of bases not matched to a gene: 11. This CDR3 reads CASSFQVAGVGYEQFF. CDR3 bases: TGTGCCAGCAGTTTTCAGGTAGCGGGAGTGGGGTATGAGCAGTTCTTC.

This clonotype was recorded at least ten times. The V and J genes are TRBV2 and TRBJ1-2; weak D call: TRBD1 (5 bases). Germline V lookup: CDR1 SNHLY, CDR2 FYNNEI. CDR3 length: 15 amino acids. The germline V and J ends were trimmed by 0 bases and 7 bases, with 15 bases remaining between them. CDR3 residues: CASSEAPEGKGGYTF. The DNA for the CDR3 is TGTGCCAGCAGTGAAGCGCCAGAGGGGAAGGGTGGCTACACCTTC.

This clonotype was observed at least ten times. J is TRBJ2-3 and V is TRBV2; TRBD1 or TRBD2 may be the D gene (5 bases each). Germline loops: CDR1 SNHLY, CDR2 FYNNEI. Trimming took 6 bases from V and 0 from J, leaving 13 bases between them. CDR3 length: 15 amino acids. In DNA, the CDR3 is TGTGCCAGCAGCCCGGGGCAGGCTAGCACAGATACGCAGTATTTT. Translating gives CASSPGQASTDTQYF.

This clonotype occurred many times. This chain connects TRBV29-1 to TRBJ1-1, with 7 nucleotides matching TRBD1. CDR3 length equals 15 residues. Per the germline V gene, CDR1 is SQVTM and CDR2 is ANQGSEA. After removal of 4 bases from V and 2 bases from J, the junction contained 10 bases not matched to a gene. CDR3 DNA: TGCAGCGTTGTCCGCACGGGGACAGCTAACACTGAAGCTTTCTTT. It specifies CSVVRTGTANTEAFF. The full variable domain, with the rest looked up from reference TRBV29-1 and TRBJ1-1, is SAVISQKPSRDICQRGTSLTIQCQVDSQVTMMFWYRQQPGQSLTLIATANQGSEATYESGFVIDKFPISRPNLTFSTLTVSNMSPEDSSIYLCSVVRTGTANTEAFFGQGTRLTVV.

This clonotype was recorded many times. This rearrangement joins TRBV27 to TRBJ2-7; no definite D call. Between the trimmed V and J ends, which lost 5 bases and 7 bases, there was a span of 12 bases. Germline CDR1 MNHEY, CDR2 SMNVEV (reference sequence). The CDR3 sequence is 12 residues long. This CDR3 reads CASSIRMGEQYF. The CDR3 DNA reads as TGTGCCAGCAGTATACGCATGGGAGAGCAGTACTTC.

This clonotype was counted many times. The rearrangement uses TRBV27 and TRBJ2-7; D ambiguous. The V end lost 3 bases, the J end lost 4 bases, and 7 bases lay between the germline ends. CDR3 length: 12 amino acids. CDR1 and CDR2 (germline): MNHEY, SMNVEV (reference sequence). CDR3 protein: CASSFLGYEQYF. Here the CDR3 DNA reads TGTGCCAGCAGTTTTCTGGGGTACGAGCAGTACTTC.

This clonotype was counted only a few times. The V and J genes are TRBV9 and TRBJ1-2, with D possibly TRBD1 on 5 matching bases. V lost 3 bases to trimming and J lost 7 bases, with 16 bases between them. Germline values: CDR1 SGDLS, CDR2 YYNGEE. The CDR3 contains 14 residues. The DNA for the CDR3 is TGTGCCAGCAGCGGTTTTGGGGGGTTCTCTGGCTACACCTTC. Translating gives CASSGFGGFSGYTF.

This clonotype was seen many times. J is TRBJ2-3 and V is TRBV7-2; 8 bases fit TRBD1. CDR1 is SGHTA, CDR2 FQGNSA, per germline. This CDR3 comprises 15 residues. V gave up 1 base and J gave up 2 bases; unmatched junction bases: 2. The CDR3 loop reads CASSLGTGHTDTQYF. The CDR3 nucleotides read TGTGCCAGCAGCTTAGGGACAGGGCACACAGATACGCAGTATTTT.

This clonotype showed up many times. This chain links TRBV12-3 or TRBV12-4 with TRBJ2-3; D might be TRBD2 (6 bases). V was pared by 7 bases and J by 4 bases, with 18 bases between. The CDR3 runs 15 residues. CDR3 loop: CASISLTGSADTQYF. In nucleotides, the CDR3 is TGTGCCAGCATTTCCCTAACCGGGAGTGCAGATACGCAGTATTTT.

This clonotype was detected only a few times. The chain joins TRBV29-1 to TRBJ2-5, with a weak D call TRBD1 (6 bases). Germline V gene data show CDR1 as SQVTM and CDR2 as ANQGSEA. Trimming cost V 7 bases and J 1 base, with 13 bases left between them. This CDR3 contains 13 residues. CDR3 coding DNA: TGCAGCGCTCTGGGACAACGCCAAGAGACCCAGTACTTC. Protein sequence: CSALGQRQETQYF.

This rearrangement joins TRBV19 to TRBJ1-2; no firm D call. Germline values: CDR1 LNHDA, CDR2 SQIVND (reference sequence). V was pared by 0 bases and J by 2 bases, with 4 bases between. This CDR3 has 13 residues. CDR3 sequence: CASSIDTNYGYTF. The CDR3 bases are TGTGCCAGTAGTATAGATACCAACTATGGCTACACCTTC. Full variable domain (remainder filled in from reference TRBV19 and TRBJ1-2): DGGITQSPKYLFRKEGQNVTLSCEQNLNHDAMYWYRQDPGQGLRLIYYSQIVNDFQKGDIAEGYSVSREKKESFPLTVTSAQKNPTAFYLCASSIDTNYGYTFGSGTRLTVV.

The chain links TRBV10-3 to TRBJ2-6; D is undetermined. Germline CDR1 is ENHRY and CDR2 is SYGVKD. Trimming stripped 2 bases from V and 0 bases from J, with 14 bases between. This CDR3 is 18 amino acids long. CDR3 bases: TGTGCCATCAGTGAGACGTTCCTCCTGCTCTCTGGGGCCAACGTCCTGACTTTC. It translates to CAISETFLLLSGANVLTF.

The V call is TRBV19, the J call TRBJ2-4; no definite D call. This CDR3 is 15 amino acids long. Trimming took 3 bases from V and 0 from J, leaving 9 bases between them. CDR1 is LNHDA and CDR2 is SQIVND in the germline V gene (reference sequence). DNA for the CDR3: TGTGCCAGTAGTATGGCCACCCTAGCCAAAAACATTCAGTACTTC. Its translation is CASSMATLAKNIQYF. Filled out from reference TRBV19 and TRBJ2-4, the complete variable domain reads DGGITQSPKYLFRKEGQNVTLSCEQNLNHDAMYWYRQDPGQGLRLIYYSQIVNDFQKGDIAEGYSVSREKKESFPLTVTSAQKNPTAFYLCASSMATLAKNIQYFGAGTRLSVL.

This clonotype was picked up many times. This rearrangement joins TRBV2 to TRBJ2-5; 13 nucleotides align to TRBD2. The CDR3 covers 17 residues. Trimming took 8 bases from V and 5 from J; bases not matched to a gene: 14. Germline CDR1 is SNHLY and CDR2 is FYNNEI. CDR3 loop: CASAPGTSGIFVETQYF. The CDR3 DNA reads as TGTGCCAGCGCCCCCGGGACTAGCGGGATTTTTGTGGAGACCCAGTACTTC.

This clonotype occurred many times. V gene TRBV28 combines with J gene TRBJ1-3, with a weak D call TRBD1 (6 bases). The CDR3 length is 16 residues. Trimming removed 5 bases at V and 0 bases at J, with 14 bases between. Looked up from germline, CDR1 is MDHEN and CDR2 is SYDVKM. CDR3 residues: CASSDSRGLSGNTIYF. CDR3 bases: TGTGCCAGCAGTGACTCTCGGGGGCTCTCTGGAAACACCATATATTTT.

This clonotype was recorded many times. V and J are TRBV12-3 or TRBV12-4 and TRBJ1-1; TRBD1 matches 7 bases. V shed 6 bases and J 8 bases; nucleotides not matched to a gene: 3. There are 11 residues in the CDR3. As DNA, the CDR3 is TGTGCCAGCAGCAGGGACAGCGAAGCTTTCTTT. This sequence encodes CASSRDSEAFF.

In this sample, this clonotype turned up many times. The chain carries TRBV7-9 and TRBJ2-1; D is unresolved. The CDR3 has 15 amino acids. Trimming left V 6 bases short and J 8 bases short, with 20 bases between. Looked up from germline, CDR1 is SEHNR and CDR2 is FQNEAQ (reference sequence). CDR3 sequence reads: CASSRAAFLGDEQFF. The CDR3 nucleotides are TGTGCCAGCAGTCGGGCCGCCTTCCTTGGGGATGAGCAGTTCTTC.

The chain employs TRBV28 and TRBJ2-7; D may be TRBD1 (5 bases). V lost 0 bases and J lost 0, with 12 bases in between. This CDR3 has 16 residues. Germline loops: CDR1 MDHEN, CDR2 SYDVKM. CDR3 in amino acids: CASSLWSGNPSYEQYF. In DNA, the CDR3 is TGTGCCAGCAGTTTATGGTCAGGGAATCCCTCCTACGAGCAGTACTTC. The complete variable domain, with remaining parts taken from reference TRBV28 and TRBJ2-7, reads DVKVTQSSRYLVKRTGEKVFLECVQDMDHENMFWYRQDPGLGLRLIYFSYDVKMKEKGDIPEGYSVSREKKERFSLILESASTNQTSMYLCASSLWSGNPSYEQYFGPGTRLTVT.

Many counts were recorded for this clonotype. This chain joins TRBV2 and TRBJ1-5; D not resolved. The germline V and J ends were trimmed by 3 bases and 7 bases, with 10 bases remaining between them. CDR3 size: 13 residues. In germline, CDR1 is SNHLY, CDR2 FYNNEI. The CDR3 nucleotides are TGTGCCAGCAGTGAGGATAGTTGGCAGCCCCAGCATTTT. This encodes CASSEDSWQPQHF.

The chain employs TRBV19 and TRBJ2-6; 9 nucleotides align to TRBD1. The CDR3 sequence is 18 residues long. J was trimmed by 0 bases and V by 5 bases; bases with no gene match: 8. Germline V gene data show CDR1 as LNHDA and CDR2 as SQIVND (reference sequence). Here the CDR3 reads CASSVRTGARSGANVLTF. For the CDR3, the DNA is TGTGCCAGTAGTGTCCGGACAGGGGCCCGCTCTGGGGCCAACGTCCTGACTTTC.

This clonotype appeared a few times. The V gene is TRBV15, the J gene TRBJ1-3; unclear D gene. Trimming took 5 bases from V and 7 from J, leaving 15 bases between them. Germline V gene data show CDR1 as LNHNV and CDR2 as YYDKDF (reference sequence). This CDR3 has 14 residues. CDR3 protein: CATSEDNLRNTIYF. For the CDR3, the DNA is TGTGCCACCAGCGAAGACAACCTCCGGAACACCATATATTTT.

This clonotype appeared many times. V usage is TRBV6-1 and J usage is TRBJ1-5; D call uncertain. The CDR3 loop spans 11 amino acids. In germline, CDR1 is MNHNS, CDR2 SASEGT. Trimming took 6 bases from V and 6 from J, leaving 6 bases between them. The CDR3 region has the DNA TGTGCCAGCAGCGGGTTTCAGCCCCAGCATTTT. Amino acids: CASSGFQPQHF.

The sample holds many counts of this clonotype. This chain uses TRBV7-6 with TRBJ2-1, with 8 nucleotides matching TRBD1. J was trimmed by 7 bases and V by 6 bases; bases with no gene match: 11. The CDR3 totals 15 residues. From germline, CDR1 is SGHVS and CDR2 FNYEAQ. The CDR3 reads CASSIGQGGLNEQFF. DNA for the CDR3: TGTGCCAGCAGTATAGGACAGGGAGGCCTAAATGAGCAGTTCTTC.

This clonotype was found many times. The CDR3 sequence: CASSTAGTGNDEQYF. The CDR3 DNA sequence: TGTGCCAGCAGTACAGCCGGGACAGGGAATGACGAGCAGTACTTC. This chain links TRBV28 with TRBJ2-7; 9 nucleotides match TRBD1. Germline V CDR1 and CDR2: MDHEN, SYDVKM. V shed 5 bases and J 5 bases; nucleotides not matched to a gene: 10. This CDR3 region has 15 residues.

This clonotype appeared a few times. A read error may explain this, as a much larger clone is one base away. V usage is TRBV7-2 and J usage is TRBJ2-4, with 12 bases that match TRBD2. This CDR3 spans 20 amino acids. Germline V gene sequence: CDR1 SGHTA, CDR2 FQGNSA. V shed 2 bases, J shed 1 base, and the junction held 12 bases outside the gene matches. In DNA, the CDR3 is TGTGCCAGCAGCTTAAGGCCTAGCGGGAGGGCCTTAGGGGCCAAAAACATTCAGTACTTC. It translates to CASSLRPSGRALGAKNIQYF.

This clonotype was picked up many times. The J gene is TRBJ1-1, the V gene TRBV7-8; 8 bases match TRBD1. Germline-derived CDR1 and CDR2 are SGHVS and FQNEAQ. Trimming at V came to 5 bases and at J to 2 bases, leaving 7 bases not matched to a gene. The CDR3 runs to 15 residues. DNA for the CDR3: TGTGCCAGCAGCCCGGCAGGGGGCAGAAACACTGAAGCTTTCTTT. This codes for CASSPAGGRNTEAFF.